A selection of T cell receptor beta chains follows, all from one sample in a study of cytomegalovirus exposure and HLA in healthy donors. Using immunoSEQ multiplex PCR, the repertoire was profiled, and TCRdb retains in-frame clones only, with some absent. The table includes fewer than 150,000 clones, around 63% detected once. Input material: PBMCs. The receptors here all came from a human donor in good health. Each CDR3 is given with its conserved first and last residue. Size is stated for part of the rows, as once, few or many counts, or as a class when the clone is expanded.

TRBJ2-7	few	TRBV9	CASSVTPSGAWGEQYF
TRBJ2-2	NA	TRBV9	CASSVVQGNTGELFF
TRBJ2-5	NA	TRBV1	CTSSQGLAPREQETQYF
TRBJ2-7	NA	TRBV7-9	CASSLAGRDYEQYF
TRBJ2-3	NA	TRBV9	CASSVASTTDTQYF
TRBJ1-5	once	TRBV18	CASSPPSGTGINQPQHF
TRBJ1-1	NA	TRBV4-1	CASSLLPPRTGDTEAFF
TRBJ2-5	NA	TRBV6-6	CASSLGQVQETQYF
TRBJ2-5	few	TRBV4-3	CASSQGTLETQYF
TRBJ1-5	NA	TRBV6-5	CASSRGASNQPQHF
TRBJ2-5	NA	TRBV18	CASSTGAQETQYF
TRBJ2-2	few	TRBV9	CASSAPAGGRTETGELFF
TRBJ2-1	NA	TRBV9	CASSVGGGGEQFF
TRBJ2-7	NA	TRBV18	CASSPPITSGSREQYF
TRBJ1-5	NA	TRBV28	CASSQGGSNQPQHF
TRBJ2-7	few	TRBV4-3	CASSQQTGRYEQYF
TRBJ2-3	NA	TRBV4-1	CASSQVGTGRTDTQYF
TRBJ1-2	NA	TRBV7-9	CASSPPGQGVDYGYTF
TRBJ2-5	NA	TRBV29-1	CSVVGVQETQYF
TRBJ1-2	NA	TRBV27	CASSLNRAAGYTF
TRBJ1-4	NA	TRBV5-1	CASSLCRGLLCNEKLFF
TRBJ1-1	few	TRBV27	CASSLRMTGDFEAFF
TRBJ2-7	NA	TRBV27	CASRSFLAESSYEQYF
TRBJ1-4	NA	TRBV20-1	CSARTGEKLFF
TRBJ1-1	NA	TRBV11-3	CASSVRGGYTEAFF
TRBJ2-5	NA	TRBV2	CASNPARETQYF
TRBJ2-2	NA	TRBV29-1	CSCQQGRATGELFF
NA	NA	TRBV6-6	CASSDPRTGVHEQYF
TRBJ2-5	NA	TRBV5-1	CASSQYMGGDETQYF
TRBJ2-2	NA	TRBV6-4	CASSGQGTTGELFF
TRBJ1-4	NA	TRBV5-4	CASSLPSTGEKLFF
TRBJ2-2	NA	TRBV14	CASSRFSGLKNTGELFF
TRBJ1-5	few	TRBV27	CASSLQGGPGPQHF
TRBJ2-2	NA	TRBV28	CAGQVANTGELFF
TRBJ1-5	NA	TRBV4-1	CASSHRQGSDQPQHF
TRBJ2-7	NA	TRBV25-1	CASSEFFGRQAGDGEQYF